This is a list of T cell receptor beta chains from one sample in a study of blood T cell repertoires in COVID-19. This table comes from immunoSEQ multiplex PCR, and its TCRdb copy is limited to in-frame clones, with some not included. This sample has about 360,000 clones, with about 86% found just once. The sequenced sample consisted of peripheral blood. The receptors were gathered from a woman aged 60-75 years with COVID-19, enrolled during active disease. CDR3s include the opening cysteine and the closing phenylalanine or tryptophan. Each record gives: J gene, V gene, CDR3 protein.

TRBJ2-1 TRBV5-4 CASSLGQLLGSYNEQFF
TRBJ1-2 TRBV6-1 CASSEFNRGGYGYTF
TRBJ2-7 TRBV10-3 CASGKASGGAGEQYF
TRBJ1-2 TRBV5-1 CASSPGGADYGYTF
TRBJ2-1 TRBV7-2 CASSLAGHREQFF
TRBJ1-2 TRBV19 CASSIGDGYTF
TRBJ1-3 TRBV19 CASSARNGNTIYF
TRBJ1-2 TRBV4-2 CASSQSGQGPYGYTF
TRBJ1-6 TRBV14 CASSQRPGYNSPLHF
TRBJ2-2 TRBV12-5 CASGVWQGKTGELFF
TRBJ1-4 TRBV19 CASSWEAGNREKLFF
TRBJ1-2 TRBV23-1 CASSQTTPGF
TRBJ1-2 TRBV3-1/TRBV3-2 CASSQGGRGRRGYTF
TRBJ2-7 TRBV19 CASSIQGGGMYEQYF
TRBJ1-5 TRBV19 CASSIRDRGRGQPQHF